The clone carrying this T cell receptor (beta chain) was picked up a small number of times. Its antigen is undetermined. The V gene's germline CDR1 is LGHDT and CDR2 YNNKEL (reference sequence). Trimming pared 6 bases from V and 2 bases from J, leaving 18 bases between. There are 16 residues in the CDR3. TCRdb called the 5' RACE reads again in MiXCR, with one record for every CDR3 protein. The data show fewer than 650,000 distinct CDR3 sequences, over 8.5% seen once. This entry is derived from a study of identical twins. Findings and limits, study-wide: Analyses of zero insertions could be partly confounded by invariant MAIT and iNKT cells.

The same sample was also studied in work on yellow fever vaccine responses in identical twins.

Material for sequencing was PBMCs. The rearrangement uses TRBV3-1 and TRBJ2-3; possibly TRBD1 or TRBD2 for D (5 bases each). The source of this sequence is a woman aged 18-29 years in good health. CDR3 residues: CASSLSGTLFTDTQYF. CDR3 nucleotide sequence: TGTGCCAGCAGTCTTTCCGGGACCCTTTTCACAGATACGCAGTATTTT.